These T cell receptor beta chains were read from a single sample in a study of T cells in Graves' hyperthyroidism and ophthalmopathy. TCRdb itself ran the multiplex PCR reads through MiXCR, one entry per CDR3 protein. Of 500,000 to 550,000 distinct CDR3 sequences listed, roughly 21% are singletons. Sequencing used blood. These receptors all stem from a middle-aged man with Graves' ophthalmopathy. CDR3s include the opening cysteine and the closing phenylalanine or tryptophan.

TRBJ2-7 | TRBV29-1 | CSVGVNSYEQYF
TRBJ2-3 | TRBV7-9 | CASSAGLGVSTDTQYF
TRBJ2-7 | TRBV28 | CASSLGEQYF
TRBJ2-7 | TRBV5-1 | CASSPGGVTYEQYF
TRBJ2-3 | TRBV14 | CASSHLNSGSTGTDTQYF
TRBJ2-5 | TRBV6-5 | CASSYSAAQGQTQYF
TRBJ1-1 | TRBV3-1 | CASSQARDRSTEAFF
TRBJ2-7 | TRBV12-3/TRBV12-4 | CASSLARDSSYEQYF
TRBJ2-5 | TRBV13 | CASSFWGQRQETQYF
TRBJ2-4 | TRBV20-1 | CSAREPGPARAAKNIQYF
TRBJ2-7 | TRBV30 | CAWSSGTANYEQYF
TRBJ2-1 | TRBV9 | CASSYSSVGQYEQFF
TRBJ2-3 | TRBV4-3 | CASSQAEYDTQYF
TRBJ1-2 | TRBV15 | CATSRDQGTADSYTF
TRBJ2-7 | TRBV9 | CASSVDASGAVYEQYF
TRBJ2-7 | TRBV12-3/TRBV12-4 | CASSLLLPGPYEQYF
TRBJ1-5 | TRBV7-2 | CASSFQGNQPQHF
TRBJ1-5 | TRBV2 | CASSTGTLSNQPQHF
TRBJ2-7 | TRBV10-3 | CAISGVGVGGSEQYF
TRBJ1-2 | TRBV7-9 | CASSHVPLGTGYGYTF
TRBJ1-6 | TRBV18 | CASSPRDRGNSPLHF
TRBJ2-7 | TRBV6-2/TRBV6-3 | CASSSYGLGQAYEQYF
TRBJ2-3 | TRBV13 | CASSWGVSTDTQYF
TRBJ1-2 | TRBV2 | CASSAQGPRYGYTF
TRBJ2-7 | TRBV15 | CATSRGQGPYEQYF
TRBJ2-3 | TRBV3-1 | CASSHLSTDTQYF
TRBJ1-1 | TRBV6-2/TRBV6-3 | CASSYVFRSTRNTEAFF
TRBJ2-1 | TRBV28 | CASRPPPGLAGGRSYNEQFF
TRBJ2-1 | TRBV9 | CASSVGGGRMGNEQFF
TRBJ2-3 | TRBV7-6 | CASSFSPRGANPHTQYF
TRBJ2-2 | TRBV5-1 | CASIGGAGELFF